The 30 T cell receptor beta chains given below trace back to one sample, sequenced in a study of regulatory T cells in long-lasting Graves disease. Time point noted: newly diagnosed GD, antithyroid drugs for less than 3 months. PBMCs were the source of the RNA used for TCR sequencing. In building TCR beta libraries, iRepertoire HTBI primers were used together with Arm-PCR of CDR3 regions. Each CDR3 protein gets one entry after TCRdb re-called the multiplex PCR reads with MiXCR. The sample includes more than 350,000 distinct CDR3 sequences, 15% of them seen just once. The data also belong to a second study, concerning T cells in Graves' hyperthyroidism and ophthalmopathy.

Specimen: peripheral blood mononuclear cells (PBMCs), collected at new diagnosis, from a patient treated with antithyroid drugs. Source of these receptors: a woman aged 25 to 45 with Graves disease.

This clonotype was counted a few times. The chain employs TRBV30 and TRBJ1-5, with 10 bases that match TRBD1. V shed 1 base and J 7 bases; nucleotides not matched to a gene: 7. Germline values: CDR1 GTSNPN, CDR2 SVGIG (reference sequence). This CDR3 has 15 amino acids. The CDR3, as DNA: TGTGCCTGGAGTGGTGGGGACAGGGGTGTCCAGCCCCAGCATTTT. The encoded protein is CAWSGGDRGVQPQHF.

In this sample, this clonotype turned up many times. CDR3 loop: CASSVGVSAHYNEQFF. The DNA of the CDR3 is TGTGCCAGCAGCGTAGGAGTTAGCGCACACTACAATGAGCAGTTCTTC. The chain has TRBV9 and TRBJ2-1; the D gene is possibly TRBD2 (5 bases). Germline loops: CDR1 SGDLS, CDR2 YYNGEE. CDR3 length: 16 residues. V lost 0 bases and J 3 bases, leaving 13 bases between the germline ends.

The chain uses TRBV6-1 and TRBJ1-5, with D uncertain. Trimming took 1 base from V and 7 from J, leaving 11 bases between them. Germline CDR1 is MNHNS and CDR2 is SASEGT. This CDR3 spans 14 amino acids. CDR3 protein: CASSEGTGRQPQHF. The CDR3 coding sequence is TGTGCCAGCAGTGAAGGGACGGGCCGGCAGCCCCAGCATTTT.

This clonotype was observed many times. The CDR3 region is CATSRDAGRVKDTQYF. The CDR3 DNA sequence: TGTGCCACCAGCAGAGATGCAGGCAGGGTGAAAGATACGCAGTATTTT. The chain recombines TRBV15 with TRBJ2-3; a weak D match, TRBD1 (5 bases). The CDR3 runs to 16 residues. V was shortened by 0 bases and J by 5 bases, with 15 bases between the two germline ends. From germline, CDR1 is LNHNV and CDR2 YYDKDF (reference sequence).

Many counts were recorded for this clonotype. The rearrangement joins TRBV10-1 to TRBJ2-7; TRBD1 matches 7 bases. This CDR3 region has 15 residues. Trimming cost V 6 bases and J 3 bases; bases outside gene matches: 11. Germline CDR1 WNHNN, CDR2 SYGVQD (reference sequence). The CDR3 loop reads CASSLSGTALYEQYF. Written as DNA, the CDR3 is TGCGCCAGCAGCCTCTCCGGGACAGCGCTCTACGAGCAGTACTTC.

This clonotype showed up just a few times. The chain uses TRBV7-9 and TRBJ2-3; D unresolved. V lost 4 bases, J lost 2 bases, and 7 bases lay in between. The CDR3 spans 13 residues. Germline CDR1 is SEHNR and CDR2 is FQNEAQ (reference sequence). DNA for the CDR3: TGTGCCAGCAGCTCCCGATTCACAGATACGCAGTATTTT. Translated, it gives CASSSRFTDTQYF.

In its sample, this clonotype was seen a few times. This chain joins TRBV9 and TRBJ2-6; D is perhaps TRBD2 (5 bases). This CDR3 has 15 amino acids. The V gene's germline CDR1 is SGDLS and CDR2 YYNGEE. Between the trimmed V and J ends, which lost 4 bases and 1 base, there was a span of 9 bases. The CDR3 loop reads CASSQEVSGANVLTF. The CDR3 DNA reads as TGTGCCAGCAGCCAGGAGGTTTCTGGGGCCAACGTCCTGACTTTC.

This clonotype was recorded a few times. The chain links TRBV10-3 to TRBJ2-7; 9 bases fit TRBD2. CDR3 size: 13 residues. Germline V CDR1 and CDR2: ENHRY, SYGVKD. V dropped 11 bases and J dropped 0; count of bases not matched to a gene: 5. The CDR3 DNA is TGTGCCTCGGATAGCGGGAGCTCCTACGAGCAGTACTTC. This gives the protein CASDSGSSYEQYF.

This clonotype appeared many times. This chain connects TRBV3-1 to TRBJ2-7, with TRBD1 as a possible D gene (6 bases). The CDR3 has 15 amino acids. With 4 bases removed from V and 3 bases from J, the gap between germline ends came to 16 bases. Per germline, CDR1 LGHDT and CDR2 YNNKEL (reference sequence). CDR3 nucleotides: TGTGCCAGCAGCCTTCACAGGGAGAGCTTCTACGAGCAGTACTTC. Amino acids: CASSLHRESFYEQYF.

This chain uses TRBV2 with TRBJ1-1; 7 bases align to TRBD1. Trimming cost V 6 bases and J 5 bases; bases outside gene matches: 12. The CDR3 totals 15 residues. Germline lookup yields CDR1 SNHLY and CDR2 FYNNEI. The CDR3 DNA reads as TGTGCCAGCAGGGCCGAAACGACAGGGAGGACTGAAGCTTTCTTT. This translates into CASRAETTGRTEAFF.

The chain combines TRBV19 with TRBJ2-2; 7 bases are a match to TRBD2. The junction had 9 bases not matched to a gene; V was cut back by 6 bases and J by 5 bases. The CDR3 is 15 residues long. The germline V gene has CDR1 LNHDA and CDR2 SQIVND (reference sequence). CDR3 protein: CASRISGRGTGELFF. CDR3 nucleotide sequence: TGTGCCAGTAGAATTTCTGGGCGGGGGACCGGGGAGCTGTTTTTT.

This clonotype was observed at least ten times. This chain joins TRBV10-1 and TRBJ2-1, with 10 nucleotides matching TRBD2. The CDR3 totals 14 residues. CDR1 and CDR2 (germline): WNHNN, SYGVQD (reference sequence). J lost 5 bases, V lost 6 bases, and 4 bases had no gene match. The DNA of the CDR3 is TGCGCCAGCAGCAGGACTAGCGGCCACAATGAGCAGTTCTTC. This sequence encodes CASSRTSGHNEQFF.

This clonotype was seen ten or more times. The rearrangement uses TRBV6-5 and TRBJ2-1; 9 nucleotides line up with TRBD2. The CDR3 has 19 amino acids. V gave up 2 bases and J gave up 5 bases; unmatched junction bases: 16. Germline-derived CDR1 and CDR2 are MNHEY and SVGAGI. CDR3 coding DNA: TGTGCCAGCAGTTACCGACTAGCGGAACGTTCCTTCACCGACAATGAGCAGTTCTTC. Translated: CASSYRLAERSFTDNEQFF.

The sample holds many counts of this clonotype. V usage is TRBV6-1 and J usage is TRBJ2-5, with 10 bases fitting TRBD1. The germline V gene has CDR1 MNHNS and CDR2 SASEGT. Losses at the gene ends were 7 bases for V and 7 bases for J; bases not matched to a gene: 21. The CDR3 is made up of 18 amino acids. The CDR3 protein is CASTQNRDRGSHDGTQYF. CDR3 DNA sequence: TGTGCCAGCACCCAAAACCGGGACAGGGGCTCCCACGACGGGACCCAGTACTTC.

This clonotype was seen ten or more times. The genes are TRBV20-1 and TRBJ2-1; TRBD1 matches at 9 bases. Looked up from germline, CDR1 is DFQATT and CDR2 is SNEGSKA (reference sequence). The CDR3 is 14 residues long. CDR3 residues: CSRSAGTGRNEQFF. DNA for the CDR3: TGCAGCCGTTCCGCCGGGACAGGGAGGAATGAGCAGTTCTTC.

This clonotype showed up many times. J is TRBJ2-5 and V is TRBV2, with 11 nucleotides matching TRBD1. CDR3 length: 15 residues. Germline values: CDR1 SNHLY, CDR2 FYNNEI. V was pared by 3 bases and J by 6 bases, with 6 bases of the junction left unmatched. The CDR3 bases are TGTGCCAGCAGTGAGGACAGGGGGCGCAGGAAGACCCAGTACTTC. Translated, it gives CASSEDRGRRKTQYF. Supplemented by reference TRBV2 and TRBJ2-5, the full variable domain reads EPEVTQTPSHQVTQMGQEVILRCVPISNHLYFYWYRQILGQKVEFLVSFYNNEISEKSEIFDDQFSVERPDGSNFTLKIRSTKLEDSAMYFCASSEDRGRRKTQYFGPGTRLLVL.

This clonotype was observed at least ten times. DNA for the CDR3: TGTGCCAGCAGTTTTGAGGGCTCCTACGAGCAGTACTTC. It yields the protein CASSFEGSYEQYF. The chain recombines TRBV28 with TRBJ2-7; tentative D call: TRBD2 (5 bases). CDR3 length equals 13 residues. Trimming removed 3 bases at V and 0 bases at J, with 6 bases between. CDR1 is MDHEN, CDR2 SYDVKM, per germline.

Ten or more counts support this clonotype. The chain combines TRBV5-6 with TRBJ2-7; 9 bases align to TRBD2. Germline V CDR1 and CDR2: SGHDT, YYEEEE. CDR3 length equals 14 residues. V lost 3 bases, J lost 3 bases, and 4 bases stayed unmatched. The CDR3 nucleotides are TGTGCCAGCAGCTCCGGGACTAGCATCTACGAGCAGTACTTC. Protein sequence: CASSSGTSIYEQYF.

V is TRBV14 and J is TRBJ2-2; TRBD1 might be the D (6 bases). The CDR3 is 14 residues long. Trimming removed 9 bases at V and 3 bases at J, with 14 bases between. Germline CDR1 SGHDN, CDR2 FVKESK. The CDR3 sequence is CARAGTKDTGELFF. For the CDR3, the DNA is TGTGCCAGAGCCGGGACAAAAGACACCGGGGAGCTGTTTTTT.

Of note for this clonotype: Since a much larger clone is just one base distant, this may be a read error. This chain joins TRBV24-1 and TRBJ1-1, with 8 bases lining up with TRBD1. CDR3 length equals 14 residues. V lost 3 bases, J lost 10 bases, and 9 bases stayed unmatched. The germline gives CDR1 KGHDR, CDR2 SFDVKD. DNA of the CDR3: TGTGCCACCAGTGATCCTACATGGGGACAGGTAGCTTTCTTT. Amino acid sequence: CATSDPTWGQVAFF.

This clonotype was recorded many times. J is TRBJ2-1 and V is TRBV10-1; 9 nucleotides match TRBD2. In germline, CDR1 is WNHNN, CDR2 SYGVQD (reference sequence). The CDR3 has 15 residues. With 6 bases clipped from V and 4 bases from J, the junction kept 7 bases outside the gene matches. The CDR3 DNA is TGCGCCAGCAGCGGCCTAGCGGGAAAGTACAATGAGCAGTTCTTC. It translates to CASSGLAGKYNEQFF.

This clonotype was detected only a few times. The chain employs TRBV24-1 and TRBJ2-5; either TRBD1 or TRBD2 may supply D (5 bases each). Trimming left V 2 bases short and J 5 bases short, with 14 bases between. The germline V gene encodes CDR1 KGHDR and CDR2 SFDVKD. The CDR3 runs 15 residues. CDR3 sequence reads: CATSDSRPEGETQYF. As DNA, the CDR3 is TGTGCCACCAGTGATTCCAGGCCAGAGGGGGAGACCCAGTACTTC.

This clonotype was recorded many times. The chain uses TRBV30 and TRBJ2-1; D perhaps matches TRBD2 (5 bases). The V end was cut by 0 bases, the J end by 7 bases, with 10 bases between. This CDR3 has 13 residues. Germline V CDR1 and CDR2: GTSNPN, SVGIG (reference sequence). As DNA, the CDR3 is TGTGCCTGGAGTGTCGTAGCGCAAAATGAGCAGTTCTTC. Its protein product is CAWSVVAQNEQFF.

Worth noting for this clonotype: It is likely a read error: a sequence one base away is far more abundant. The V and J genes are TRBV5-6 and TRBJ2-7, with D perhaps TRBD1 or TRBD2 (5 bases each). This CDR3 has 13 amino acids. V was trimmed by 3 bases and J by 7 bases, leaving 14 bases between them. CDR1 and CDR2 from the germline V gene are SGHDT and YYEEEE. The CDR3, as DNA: TGTGCCAGCAGCTGGGACCTCTCTAATGAGCAGTACTTC. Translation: CASSWDLSNEQYF. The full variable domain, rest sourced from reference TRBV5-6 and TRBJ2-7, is DAGVTQSPTHLIKTRGQQVTLRCSPKSGHDTVSWYQQALGQGPQFIFQYYEEEERQRGNFPDRFSGHQFPNYSSELNVNALLLGDSALYLCASSWDLSNEQYFGPGTRLTVT.

The CDR3 loop reads CATWGVNDYEQYF. Here the CDR3 DNA reads TGTGCCACCTGGGGCGTTAACGACTACGAGCAGTACTTC. V and J are TRBV6-1 and TRBJ2-7; a weak D match, TRBD1 (5 bases). The CDR3 totals 13 residues. Per germline, CDR1 MNHNS and CDR2 SASEGT. Trimming pared 10 bases from V and 3 bases from J, leaving 16 bases between.

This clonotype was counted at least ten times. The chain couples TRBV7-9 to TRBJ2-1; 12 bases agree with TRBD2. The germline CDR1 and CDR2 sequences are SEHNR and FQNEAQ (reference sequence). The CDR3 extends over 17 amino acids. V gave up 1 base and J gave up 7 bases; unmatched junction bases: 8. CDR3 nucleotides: TGTGCCAGCAGCTTAGGAATGGGACTAGCGGGCATTAATGAGCAGTTCTTC. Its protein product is CASSLGMGLAGINEQFF. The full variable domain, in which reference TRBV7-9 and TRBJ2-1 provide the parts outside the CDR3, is DTGVSQNPRHKITKRGQNVTFRCDPISEHNRLYWYRQTLGQGPEFLTYFQNEAQLEKSRLLSDRFSAERPKGSFSTLEIQRTEQGDSAMYLCASSLGMGLAGINEQFFGPGTRLTVL.

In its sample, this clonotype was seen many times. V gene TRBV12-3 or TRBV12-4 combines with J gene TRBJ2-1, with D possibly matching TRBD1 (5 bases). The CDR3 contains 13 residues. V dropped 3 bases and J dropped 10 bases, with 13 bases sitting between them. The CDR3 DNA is TGTGCCAGCAGTTTCCTTGAAGGGGCGGAGCAGTTCTTC. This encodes CASSFLEGAEQFF.

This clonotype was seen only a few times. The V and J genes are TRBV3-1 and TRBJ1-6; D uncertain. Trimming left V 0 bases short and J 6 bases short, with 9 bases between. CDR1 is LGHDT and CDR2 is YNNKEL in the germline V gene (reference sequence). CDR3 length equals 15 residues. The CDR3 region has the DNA TGTGCCAGCAGCCAAGAAGGGAACAGTAATTCACCCCTCCACTTT. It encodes CASSQEGNSNSPLHF.

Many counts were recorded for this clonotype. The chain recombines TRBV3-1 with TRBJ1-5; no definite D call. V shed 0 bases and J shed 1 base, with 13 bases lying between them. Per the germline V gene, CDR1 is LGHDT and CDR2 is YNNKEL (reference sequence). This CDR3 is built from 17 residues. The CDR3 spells CASSQDGEGKSNQPQHF. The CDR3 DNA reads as TGTGCCAGCAGCCAAGATGGGGAGGGAAAGAGCAATCAGCCCCAGCATTTT.

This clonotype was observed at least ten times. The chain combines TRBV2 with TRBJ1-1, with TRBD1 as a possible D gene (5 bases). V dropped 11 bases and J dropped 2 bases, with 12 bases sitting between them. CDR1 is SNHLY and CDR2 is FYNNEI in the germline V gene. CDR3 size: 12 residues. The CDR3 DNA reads TGTGCCGCCAGACAGCTCAACACTGAAGCTTTCTTT. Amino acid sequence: CAARQLNTEAFF.